This T cell receptor (beta chain) was recorded in a study of T-cell reconstitution after alpha-beta-depleted transplantation in children. The TCRbeta library was prepared with unique molecular identifiers. TCRdb re-derived calls from the PCR reads in MiXCR, one entry per CDR3 protein. This table holds approximately 640,000 distinct CDR3 sequences, roughly 17% found once. This clonotype has a count of ten or more. V shed 0 bases and J shed 7 bases, with 14 bases lying between them. The CDR3 loop spans 15 amino acids. From germline, CDR1 is SGDLS and CDR2 YYNGEE. The clonotype originates from a human donor who donated a stem cell graft to a child with acute myeloid leukemia. Sequences were derived from PBMCs from the stem cell graft donor, sampled from the stem cell graft. The chain carries TRBV9 and TRBJ2-1, with D tentatively TRBD1 (5 bases). This chain's CDR3 is CASSVGRALGNEQFF. As DNA, the CDR3 is TGTGCCAGCAGCGTAGGCAGGGCCCTTGGGAATGAGCAGTTCTTC.